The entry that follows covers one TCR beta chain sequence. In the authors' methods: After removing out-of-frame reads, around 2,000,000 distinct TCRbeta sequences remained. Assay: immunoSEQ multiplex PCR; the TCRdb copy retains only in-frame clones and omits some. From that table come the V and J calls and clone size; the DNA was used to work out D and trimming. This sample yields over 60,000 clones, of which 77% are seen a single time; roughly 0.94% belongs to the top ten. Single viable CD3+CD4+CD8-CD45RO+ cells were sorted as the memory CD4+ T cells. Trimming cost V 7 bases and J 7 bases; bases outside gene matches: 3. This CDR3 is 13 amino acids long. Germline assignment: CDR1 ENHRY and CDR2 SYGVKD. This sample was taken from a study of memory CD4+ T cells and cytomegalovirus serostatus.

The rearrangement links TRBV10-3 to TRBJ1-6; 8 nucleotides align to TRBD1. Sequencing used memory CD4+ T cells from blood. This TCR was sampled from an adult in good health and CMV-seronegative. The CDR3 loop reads CAITGQGNSPLHF. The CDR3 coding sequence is TGTGCCATCACAGGACAGGGCAATTCACCCCTCCACTTT.